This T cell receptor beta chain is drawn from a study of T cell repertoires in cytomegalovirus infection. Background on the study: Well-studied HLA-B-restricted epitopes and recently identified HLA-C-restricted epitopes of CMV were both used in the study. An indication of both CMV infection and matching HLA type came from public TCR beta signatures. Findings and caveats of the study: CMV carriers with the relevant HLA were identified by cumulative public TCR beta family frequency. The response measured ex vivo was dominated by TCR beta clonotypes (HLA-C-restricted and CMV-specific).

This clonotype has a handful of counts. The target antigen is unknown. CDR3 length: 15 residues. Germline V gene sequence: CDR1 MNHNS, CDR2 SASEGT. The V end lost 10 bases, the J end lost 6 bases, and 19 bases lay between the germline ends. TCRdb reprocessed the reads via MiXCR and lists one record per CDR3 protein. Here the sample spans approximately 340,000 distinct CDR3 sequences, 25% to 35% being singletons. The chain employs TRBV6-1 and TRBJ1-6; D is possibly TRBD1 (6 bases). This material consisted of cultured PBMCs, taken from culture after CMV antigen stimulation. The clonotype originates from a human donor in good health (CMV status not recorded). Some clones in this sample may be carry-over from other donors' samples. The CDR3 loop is CAILTGPKRNSPLHF. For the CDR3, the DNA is TGTGCCATTCTTACAGGGCCGAAGCGTAATTCACCCCTCCACTTT.